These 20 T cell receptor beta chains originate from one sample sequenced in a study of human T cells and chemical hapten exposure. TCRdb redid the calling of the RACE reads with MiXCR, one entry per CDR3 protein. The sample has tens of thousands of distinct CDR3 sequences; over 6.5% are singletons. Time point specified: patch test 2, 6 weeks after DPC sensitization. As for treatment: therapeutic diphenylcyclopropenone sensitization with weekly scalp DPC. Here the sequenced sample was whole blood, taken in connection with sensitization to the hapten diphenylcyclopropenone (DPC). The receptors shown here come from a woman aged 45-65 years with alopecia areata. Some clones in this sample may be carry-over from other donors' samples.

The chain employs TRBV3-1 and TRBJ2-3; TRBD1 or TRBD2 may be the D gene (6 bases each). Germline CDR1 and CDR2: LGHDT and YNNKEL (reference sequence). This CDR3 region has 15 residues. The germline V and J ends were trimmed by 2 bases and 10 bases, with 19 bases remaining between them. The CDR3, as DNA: TGTGCCAGCAGCCAATCGTCTAGGAGGGGGGCGGCGCAGTATTTT. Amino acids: CASSQSSRRGAAQYF.

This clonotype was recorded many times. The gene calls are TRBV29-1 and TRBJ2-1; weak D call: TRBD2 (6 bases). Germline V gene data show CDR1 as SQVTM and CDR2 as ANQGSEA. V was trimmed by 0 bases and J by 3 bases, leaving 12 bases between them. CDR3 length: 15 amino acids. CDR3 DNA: TGCAGCGTTGAAGAGGCCCCGCGGGACTACAATGAGCAGTTCTTC. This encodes CSVEEAPRDYNEQFF.

CDR3 coding DNA: TGTGCCAGCAGCAAAGGGGGGCGCCAGGTCCCCTACGAGCAGTACTTC. As protein: CASSKGGRQVPYEQYF. The J gene is TRBJ2-7, the V gene TRBV21-1; the table gives TRBD1 as D, unverified against the DNA. TRBV21-1 is recorded as a pseudogene. The CDR3 has 16 amino acids.

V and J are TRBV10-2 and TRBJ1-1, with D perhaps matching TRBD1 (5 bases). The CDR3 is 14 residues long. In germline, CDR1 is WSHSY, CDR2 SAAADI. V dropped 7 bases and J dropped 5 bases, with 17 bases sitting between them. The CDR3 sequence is CASIDPGDRTEAFF. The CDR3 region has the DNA TGCGCCAGCATTGACCCGGGGGATCGGACTGAAGCTTTCTTT.

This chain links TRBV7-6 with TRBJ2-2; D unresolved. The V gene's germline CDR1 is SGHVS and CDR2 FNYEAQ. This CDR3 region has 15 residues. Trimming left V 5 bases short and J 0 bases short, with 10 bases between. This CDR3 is CASSVAGANTGELFF. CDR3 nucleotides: TGTGCCAGCAGCGTCGCAGGTGCGAACACCGGGGAGCTGTTTTTT.

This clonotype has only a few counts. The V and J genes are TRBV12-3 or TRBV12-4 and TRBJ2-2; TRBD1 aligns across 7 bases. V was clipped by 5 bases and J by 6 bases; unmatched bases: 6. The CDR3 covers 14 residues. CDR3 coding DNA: TGTGCCAGCAGTATGAACAGGGGTTCCGGGGAGCTGTTTTTT. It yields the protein CASSMNRGSGELFF.

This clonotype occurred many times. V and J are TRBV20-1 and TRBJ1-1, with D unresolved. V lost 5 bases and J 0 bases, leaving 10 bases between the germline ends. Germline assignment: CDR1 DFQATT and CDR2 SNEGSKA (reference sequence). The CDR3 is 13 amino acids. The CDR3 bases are TGCAGTGCTCTTCCTGACATGAACACTGAAGCTTTCTTT. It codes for CSALPDMNTEAFF.

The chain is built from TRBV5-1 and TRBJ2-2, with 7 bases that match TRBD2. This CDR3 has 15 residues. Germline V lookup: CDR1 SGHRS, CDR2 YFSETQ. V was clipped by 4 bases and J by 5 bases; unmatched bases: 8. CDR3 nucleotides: TGCGCCAGCAGCCTAACTAGCGTTGTTACCGGGGAGCTGTTTTTT. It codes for CASSLTSVVTGELFF.

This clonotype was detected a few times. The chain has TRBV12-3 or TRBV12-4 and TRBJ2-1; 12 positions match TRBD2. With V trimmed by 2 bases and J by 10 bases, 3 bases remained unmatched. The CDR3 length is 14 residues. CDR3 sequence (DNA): TGTGCCAGCAGTTTATTACTAGCGGGAGGCGAGCAGTTCTTC. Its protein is CASSLLLAGGEQFF.

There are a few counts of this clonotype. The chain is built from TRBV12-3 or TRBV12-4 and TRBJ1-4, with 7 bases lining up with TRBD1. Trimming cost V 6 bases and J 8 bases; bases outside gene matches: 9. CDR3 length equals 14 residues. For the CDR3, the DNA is TGTGCCAGCAGCGTCGGGACAGTCGCCGAAAAACTGTTTTTT. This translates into CASSVGTVAEKLFF.

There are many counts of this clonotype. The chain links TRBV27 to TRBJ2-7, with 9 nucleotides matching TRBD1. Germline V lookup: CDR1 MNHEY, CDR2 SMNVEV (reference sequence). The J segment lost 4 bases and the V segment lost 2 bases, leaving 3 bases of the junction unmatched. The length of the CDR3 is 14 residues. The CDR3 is CASSLRQGVYEQYF. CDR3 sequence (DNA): TGTGCCAGCAGTTTAAGACAGGGGGTGTACGAGCAGTACTTC.

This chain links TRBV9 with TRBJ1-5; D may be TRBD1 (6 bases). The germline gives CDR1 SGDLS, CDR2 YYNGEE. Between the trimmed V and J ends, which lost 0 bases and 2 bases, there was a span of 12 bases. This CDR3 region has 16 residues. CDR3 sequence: CASSVVRGGRNQPQHF. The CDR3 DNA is TGTGCCAGCAGCGTAGTGAGAGGGGGACGCAATCAGCCCCAGCATTTT.

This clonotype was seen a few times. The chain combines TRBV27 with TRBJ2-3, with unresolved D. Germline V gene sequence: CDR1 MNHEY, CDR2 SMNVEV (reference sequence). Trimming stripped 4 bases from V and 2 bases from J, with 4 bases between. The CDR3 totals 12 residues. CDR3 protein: CASSSYTDTQYF. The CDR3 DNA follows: TGTGCCAGCAGTTCCTACACAGATACGCAGTATTTT.

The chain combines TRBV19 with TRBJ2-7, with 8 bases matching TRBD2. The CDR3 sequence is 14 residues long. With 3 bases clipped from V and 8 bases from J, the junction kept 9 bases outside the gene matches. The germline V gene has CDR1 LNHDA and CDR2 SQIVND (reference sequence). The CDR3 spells CASSIGGDATKQYF. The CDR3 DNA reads TGTGCCAGTAGTATCGGGGGGGACGCGACTAAGCAGTACTTC.

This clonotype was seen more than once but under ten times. The CDR3 region has the DNA TGTGCCACATCACTCCAGGGGCGGACTAATGAAAAACTGTTTTTT. This codes for CATSLQGRTNEKLFF. The V gene is TRBV6-1, the J gene TRBJ1-4; D possibly corresponds to TRBD1 (6 bases). This CDR3 is built from 15 residues. Trimming shortened V by 10 bases and J by 2 bases, and 17 bases separated the two germline ends. Germline CDR1 MNHNS, CDR2 SASEGT.

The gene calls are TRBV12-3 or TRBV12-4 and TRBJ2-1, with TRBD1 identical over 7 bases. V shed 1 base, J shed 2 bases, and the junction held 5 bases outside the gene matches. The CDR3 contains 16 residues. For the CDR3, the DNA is TGTGCCAGCAGTTTAGGGGACAGATTAACCTACAATGAGCAGTTCTTC. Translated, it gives CASSLGDRLTYNEQFF.

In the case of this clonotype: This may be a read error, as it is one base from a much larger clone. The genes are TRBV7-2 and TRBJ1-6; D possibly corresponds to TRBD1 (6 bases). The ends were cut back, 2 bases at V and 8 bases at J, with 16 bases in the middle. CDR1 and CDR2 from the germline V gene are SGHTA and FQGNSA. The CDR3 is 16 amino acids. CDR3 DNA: TGTGCCAGCAGCTTATGGCCTCAGGGGACGGATTCACCCCTCCACTTT. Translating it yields CASSLWPQGTDSPLHF. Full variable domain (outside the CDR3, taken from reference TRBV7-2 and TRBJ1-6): GAGVSQSPSNKVTEKGKDVELRCDPISGHTALYWYRQSLGQGLEFLIYFQGNSAPDKSGLPSDRFSAERTGGSVSTLTIQRTQQEDSAVYLCASSLWPQGTDSPLHFGNGTRLTVT.

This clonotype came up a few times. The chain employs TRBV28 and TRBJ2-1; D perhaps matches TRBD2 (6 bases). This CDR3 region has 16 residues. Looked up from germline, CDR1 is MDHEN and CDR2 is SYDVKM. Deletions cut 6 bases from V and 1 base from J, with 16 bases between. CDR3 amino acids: CASSRAGRESYNEQFF. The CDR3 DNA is TGTGCCAGCAGCCGTGCCGGGAGAGAATCCTACAATGAGCAGTTCTTC. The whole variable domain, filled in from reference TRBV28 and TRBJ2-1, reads DVKVTQSSRYLVKRTGEKVFLECVQDMDHENMFWYRQDPGLGLRLIYFSYDVKMKEKGDIPEGYSVSREKKERFSLILESASTNQTSMYLCASSRAGRESYNEQFFGPGTRLTVL.

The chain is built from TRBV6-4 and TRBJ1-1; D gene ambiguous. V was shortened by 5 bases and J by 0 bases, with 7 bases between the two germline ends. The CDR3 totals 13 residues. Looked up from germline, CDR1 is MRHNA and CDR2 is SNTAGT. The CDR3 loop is CASSRFMNTEAFF. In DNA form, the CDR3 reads TGTGCCAGCAGTAGATTCATGAACACTGAAGCTTTCTTT.

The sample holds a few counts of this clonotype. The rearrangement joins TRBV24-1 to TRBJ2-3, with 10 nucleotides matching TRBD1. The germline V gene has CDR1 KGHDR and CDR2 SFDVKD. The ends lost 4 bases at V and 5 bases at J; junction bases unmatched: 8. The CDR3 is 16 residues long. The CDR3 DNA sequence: TGTGCCACCAGTGACGGGACAGGGGAATTAAAAGATACGCAGTATTTT. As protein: CATSDGTGELKDTQYF.